This T cell receptor (beta chain) was recovered during a study of blood T cell repertoires in COVID-19. Study details: Sites in the United States, Italy and Spain provided acute and convalescent COVID-19 samples. T cells, B-cell-depleted T cells, or PBMCs supplied cDNA or gDNA.

Methods used by the authors: Amplification of reference gene primers was used by the study to estimate nucleated cell counts. Profiling relied on immunoSEQ multiplex PCR, and the TCRdb table lists in-frame clones only, not all of them. V and J calls and clone size come straight from that table; D and trimming were deduced from the DNA. The sample lists some 130,000 clones; approximately 83% were seen once. The sample taken for sequencing was peripheral blood. The TCR was taken from a woman between 50 and 59 years old who had recovered from COVID-19.

The CDR3 region is CASSFMGPSSYNEQFF. The DNA of the CDR3 is TGTGCCAGCAGCTTTATGGGCCCAAGCTCCTACAATGAGCAGTTCTTC. V is TRBV11-2 and J is TRBJ2-1, with D unresolved. The CDR3 sequence is 16 residues long. The germline V gene encodes CDR1 SGHAT and CDR2 FQNNGV. Trimming took 3 bases from V and 0 from J, leaving 12 bases between them.